This paragraph reports one T cell receptor (beta chain). The CDR3 contains 13 residues. Looked up from germline, CDR1 is ENHRY and CDR2 is SYGVKD. V was clipped by 9 bases and J by 2 bases, with 10 bases between them. This sample is drawn from a study of CD8+CD57+ T cells in acquired aplastic anemia. CDR3 and TCR beta VDJ profiling relied on a genomic DNA template. TCRdb fed the reads into MiXCR, producing one record per CDR3 protein. The sample holds 150,000 to 200,000 distinct CDR3 sequences, around 40% seen once. This sequence originates from a human donor in good health. V and J are TRBV10-3 and TRBJ2-2; D perhaps matches TRBD2 (6 bases). Sequences were obtained from sorted CD4+, CD8+, or CD8+CD57+ T cells (not recorded which) from PBMCs. The CDR3 here is CAMRRENTGELFF. CDR3 DNA sequence: TGTGCCATGAGGCGGGAAAACACCGGGGAGCTGTTTTTT.